A selection of T cell receptor beta chains follows, all from one sample in a study of shared clonotypes between healthy human individuals. The protocol was immunoSEQ multiplex PCR, while the TCRdb copy is restricted to in-frame clones and leaves out a portion. The table shows some 1 million clones, with roughly 70% occurring only once. Sequencing was carried out using memory CD4+ T cells sorted from blood. The receptors derive from a man younger than 30 in good health. The CDR3 runs from the conserved cysteine through the conserved F or W. A D gene is named only where the DNA matches it firmly. Rows may omit the clone size; those that give it use once, few, many or a size class.

j_call	d_call	v_call	clone_size	cdr3_nt	cdr3_aa
TRBJ2-5	.	TRBV6-6	.	TGTGCCAGCAGTCCCTCGGGGGTACAAGAGACCCAGTACTTC	CASSPSGVQETQYF
TRBJ1-4	.	TRBV14	few	TGTGCCAGCAGCTCCTACGCTGAAAAACTGTTTTTT	CASSSYAEKLFF
TRBJ1-2	.	TRBV6-6	once	TGTGCCAGCAGTTACTCTCGGGGGCGCGGTTATGGCTACACCTTC	CASSYSRGRGYGYTF
TRBJ1-5	.	TRBV2	.	TGTGCCAGCAGTGGGGGGGATAGGGCATTGAGCAATCAGCCCCAGCATTTT	CASSGGDRALSNQPQHF
TRBJ2-3	.	TRBV7-2	once	TGTGCCAGCAGCTTAGTGGTCACCACAGATACGCAGTATTTT	CASSLVVTTDTQYF
TRBJ1-2	.	TRBV4-2	.	TGTGCCAGCAGCCAAGATCTTTTCGGGGGCTACACCTTC	CASSQDLFGGYTF
TRBJ2-1	TRBD2	TRBV11-2	.	TGTGCCAGCAGCTGGCTAACTAGCGGGACCTACAATGAGCAGTTCTTC	CASSWLTSGTYNEQFF
TRBJ2-7	.	TRBV30	.	TGTGCCTTAAGAACCCTTGCAGGGTCGGTGTACGAGCAGTACTTC	CALRTLAGSVYEQYF
TRBJ2-3	TRBD1	TRBV5-1	.	TGCGCCAGCAGCGCAAGACAGGGGTACCAGACAGATACGCAGTATTTT	CASSARQGYQTDTQYF
TRBJ2-3	TRBD2	TRBV5-1	few	TGCGCCAGCAGCTTAGACCGGGGGGGCGGCACAGATACGCAGTATTTT	CASSLDRGGGTDTQYF
TRBJ2-1	.	TRBV10-1	.	TGCGCCAGCAGTGGAAAGCGGACGGGATACAATGAGCAGTTCTTC	CASSGKRTGYNEQFF
TRBJ2-1	.	TRBV6-6	.	TGTGCCAGCAGCGAAGGGCGTGAGCAGTTCTTC	CASSEGREQFF
TRBJ2-1	.	TRBV30	.	TGTGCCTTGAGCGGATCTTACAATGAGCAGTTCTTC	CALSGSYNEQFF
TRBJ2-1	TRBD2	TRBV10-3	many	TGTGCCATCAGTGAGAGGCGGGAGGGCCACAATGAGCAGTTCTTC	CAISERREGHNEQFF
TRBJ2-1	.	TRBV6-1	.	TGTGCCAGCAGTGAGGGTGGCGGGTCCTACAATGAGCAGTTCTTC	CASSEGGGSYNEQFF
TRBJ1-1	TRBD1	TRBV11-2	.	TGTGCCAGCAGCTTAGGCGACAGGGAGAACACTGAAGCTTTCTTT	CASSLGDRENTEAFF
TRBJ2-6	.	TRBV5-5	.	TGTGCCAGCAGCTTGTTTGAAAGGCCCAACGTCCTGACTTTC	CASSLFERPNVLTF
TRBJ1-5	.	TRBV30	.	TGTGCCTGGAGTGTACAAGTTCCGGGGGCTCAACAGCCCCAGCATTTT	CAWSVQVPGAQQPQHF
TRBJ2-5	.	TRBV7-4	.	TGTGCCAGCAGTGGGTATCAAGAGACCCAGTACTTC	CASSGYQETQYF
TRBJ1-1	.	TRBV6-5	many	TGTGCCAGCAGTAAAACGAGTGGGACTGAAGCTTTCTTT	CASSKTSGTEAFF
TRBJ2-3	.	TRBV20-1	.	TGCAGTAAGGGGGAGGGAGATACGCAGTATTTT	CSKGEGDTQYF
TRBJ2-5	.	TRBV7-6	.	.	CASSLTANVGQGALDF
TRBJ2-2	TRBD2	TRBV5-1	few	TGCGCCAGCAGCCCGGGAGGGCGCACCGGGGAGCTGTTTTTT	CASSPGGRTGELFF
TRBJ1-6	.	TRBV11-2	few	TGTGCCAGCAGCCTTCAGGGTGGAGGTTCACCCCTCCACTTT	CASSLQGGGSPLHF
TRBJ2-5	.	TRBV2	once	TGTGCCAGCAGCCCCGGGAGACTCCAAGAGACCCAGTACTTC	CASSPGRLQETQYF
TRBJ2-7	.	TRBV29-1	few	TGCAGCGTTGAAGATTCGGGACGGACCTACGAGCAGTACTTC	CSVEDSGRTYEQYF
TRBJ2-7	TRBD2	TRBV7-2	.	TGTGCCAGCAGCTTTAGCGGGGCCACCTACGAGCAGTACTTC	CASSFSGATYEQYF
TRBJ2-2	TRBD2	TRBV11-2	.	TGTGCCAGCAGCTTCCCTAGCGGGGGGCGGAACACCGGGGAGCTGTTTTTT	CASSFPSGGRNTGELFF
TRBJ2-7	.	TRBV27	.	TGTGCCAGCAGCCCCGTTCCGGTCTACGAGCAGTACTTC	CASSPVPVYEQYF
TRBJ1-2	.	TRBV5-6	.	TGTGCCAGCAGCTTGGGACCGACGAACTATGGCTACACCTTC	CASSLGPTNYGYTF
TRBJ2-7	TRBD2	TRBV5-1	.	TGCGCCAGCAGCCCCGCCGGGACTATTACCTACGAGCAGTACTTC	CASSPAGTITYEQYF
TRBJ2-2	.	TRBV19	.	TGTGCCAGTAGTAGGGCATCGAACACCGGGGAGCTGTTTTTT	CASSRASNTGELFF
TRBJ2-7	TRBD1	TRBV5-4	.	TGTGCCAGCAGCCCGGGACAGGGGTTCTCCTACGAGCAGTACTTC	CASSPGQGFSYEQYF
TRBJ2-7	.	TRBV6-1	.	TGTGCCAGCATCCCACTCGGCACAGGACCCTACGAGCAGTACTTC	CASIPLGTGPYEQYF
TRBJ1-4	.	TRBV4-3	.	TGCGCCAGCAGCCCTCGGCAGACGGCAAGTGAAAAACTGTTTTTT	CASSPRQTASEKLFF
TRBJ2-7	TRBD2	TRBV7-2	.	TGTGCCAGCAGCCCCGGGACTAGCGCATCCTACGAGCAGTACTTC	CASSPGTSASYEQYF
TRBJ2-7	.	TRBV7-3	.	TGTGCCAGCAGCCAACAGGAGGGGGGAGAGCAGTACTTC	CASSQQEGGEQYF
TRBJ1-2	.	TRBV7-2	once	TGTGCCAGCACCCGGGGGTTAGCTAACTATGGCTACACCTTC	CASTRGLANYGYTF
TRBJ1-1	.	TRBV7-2	.	TGTGCCGAGGAATTTATCCGAGGAGCCGAAGCTTTCTTT	CAEEFIRGAEAFF
TRBJ2-7	TRBD1	TRBV9	.	TGTGCCAGCAGCTCCGGACAGGGGGCTGATCGACACGAGCAGTACTTC	CASSSGQGADRHEQYF
TRBJ1-1	TRBD1	TRBV19	once	TGTGCCAGTAGGGACCAGGGGGCCGTGGAAGCTTTCTTT	CASRDQGAVEAFF
TRBJ2-7	TRBD1	TRBV19	.	TGTGCCAGTAGTATAGACGGGGGCTCCCCGACAGGGGTCTACGAGCAGTACTTC	CASSIDGGSPTGVYEQYF
TRBJ1-5	TRBD1	TRBV6-1	.	TGTGCCAGCAAGGCAGGGACAGAACGAGATCAGCCCCAGCATTTT	CASKAGTERDQPQHF
TRBJ2-7	.	TRBV19	.	TGTGCCAGTAGTACCTTCCCCGTGGGTCTGGGATACGAGCAGTACTTC	CASSTFPVGLGYEQYF
TRBJ1-4	.	TRBV2	.	TGTGCCAGCAGCCCACAGGGCTGGGGAAATGAAAAACTGTTTTTT	CASSPQGWGNEKLFF